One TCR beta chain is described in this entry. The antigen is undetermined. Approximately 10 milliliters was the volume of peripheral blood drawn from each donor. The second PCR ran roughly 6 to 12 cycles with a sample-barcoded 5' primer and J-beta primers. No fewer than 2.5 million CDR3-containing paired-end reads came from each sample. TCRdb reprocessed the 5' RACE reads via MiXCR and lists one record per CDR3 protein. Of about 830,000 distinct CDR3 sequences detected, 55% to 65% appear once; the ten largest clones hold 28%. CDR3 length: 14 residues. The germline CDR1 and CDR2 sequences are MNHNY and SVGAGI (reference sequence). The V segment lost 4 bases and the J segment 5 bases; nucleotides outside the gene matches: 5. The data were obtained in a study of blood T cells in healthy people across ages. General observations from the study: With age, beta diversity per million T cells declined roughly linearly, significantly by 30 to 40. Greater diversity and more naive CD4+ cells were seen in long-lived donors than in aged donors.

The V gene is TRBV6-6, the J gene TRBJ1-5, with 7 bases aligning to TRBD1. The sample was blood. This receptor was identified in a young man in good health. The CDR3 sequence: CASSSLTGDQPQHF. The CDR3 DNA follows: TGTGCCAGCAGTTCCCTAACAGGGGATCAGCCCCAGCATTTT.